This passage covers 2 T cell receptor beta chains from one sample sequenced in a study of blood T cell repertoires in COVID-19 (dated by TCRdb to 2018 to 2021). Library method: the immunoSEQ multiplex PCR assay. The table was pulled from immuneACCESS by TCRdb, which kept in-frame rearrangements only. Such tables lose some clones; where checked, under half of the loss comes from unresolved V genes, and the rest has no known cause. The sample table holds about 84,000 clones, of which 83% were seen once. Of the sample, around 27% falls within the top ten clones. The sample taken for sequencing was peripheral blood. The receptors originated from a woman of 80 years or more with acute or convalescent COVID-19.

The chain has TRBV5-1 and TRBJ2-3; TRBD2 aligns across 9 bases. Per germline, CDR1 SGHRS and CDR2 YFSETQ. V gave up 0 bases and J gave up 5 bases; unmatched junction bases: 7. The CDR3 runs to 16 residues. The CDR3 loop is CASSLDSGRIGDTQYF. The DNA for the CDR3 is TGCGCCAGCAGCTTGGACAGCGGGAGGATCGGAGATACGCAGTATTTT.

This clone was seen a handful of times. This chain links TRBV19 with TRBJ2-7; a possible D gene is TRBD2 (6 bases). V dropped 5 bases and J dropped 2 bases, with 16 bases sitting between them. The CDR3 loop spans 15 amino acids. Per germline, CDR1 LNHDA and CDR2 SQIVND (reference sequence). In nucleotides, the CDR3 is TGTGCCAGTAGTGTACGGGGGTATAATACCTACGAGCAGTACTTC. This gives the protein CASSVRGYNTYEQYF.